Each of the 21 T cell receptor beta chains below was sequenced from the same sample in a study of monozygotic twins with inflammatory bowel disease. TCRdb re-called the 5' RACE reads and catalogs CDR3 proteins one per entry, DNA excluded. The repertoire table contains 300,000 to 400,000 distinct CDR3 sequences. Input material: blood. These receptors all stem from a human donor with ulcerative colitis or Crohn's disease, or a healthy co-twin of an affected twin (not recorded which).

This sequence joins TRBV6-1 and TRBJ2-7; TCRdb proposes TRBD1, but this gene call is untestable without DNA. The CDR3 loop spans 14 amino acids. Germline V lookup: CDR1 MNHNS, CDR2 SASEGT. CDR3 sequence reads: CASSSGMGAYEQYF.

The gene calls are TRBV7-9 and TRBJ1-2. CDR3 length: 15 residues. CDR1 SEHNR and CDR2 FQNEAQ come from the germline V gene (reference sequence). CDR3 amino acids: CASSLGMTDNYGYTF.

The V and J genes are TRBV20-1 and TRBJ2-5; the D call from TCRdb, TRBD1, cannot be confirmed without DNA. The CDR3 totals 13 residues. CDR1 is DFQATT and CDR2 is SNEGSKA in the germline V gene (reference sequence). CDR3: CSAAYNREETQYF.

The rearrangement uses TRBV7-2 and TRBJ2-5. CDR1 SGHTA and CDR2 FQGNSA come from the germline V gene. The CDR3 is 14 residues long. The CDR3 loop reads CASSLTYTQETQYF.

CDR3 region: CASSSSGTGSDGYTF. The gene calls are TRBV11-2 and TRBJ1-2; TCRdb selects TRBD1, and the lack of DNA leaves this call unchecked. The CDR3 is made up of 15 amino acids. Germline V gives CDR1 SGHAT, CDR2 FQNNGV.

J is TRBJ2-1 and V is TRBV6-5; no DNA is available, so the TRBD1 call from TCRdb remains unchecked. Germline loops: CDR1 MNHEY, CDR2 SVGAGI. CDR3 length: 15 residues. The chain's CDR3 is CASSYPGTVHNEQFF.

The chain's CDR3 is CATSRDFETQYF. The chain employs TRBV15 and TRBJ2-5. CDR1 and CDR2 from the germline V gene are LNHNV and YYDKDF (reference sequence). The CDR3 totals 12 residues.

The chain links TRBV3-1 to TRBJ2-2; the TCRdb D gene call, TRBD1, has no DNA to confirm it. Germline-derived CDR1 and CDR2 are LGHDT and YNNKEL (reference sequence). There are 17 residues in the CDR3. The CDR3: CASSPGPGLNGAGELFF. Looking up the rest from reference TRBV3-1 and TRBJ2-2 gives the full variable domain: DTAVSQTPKYLVTQMGNDKSIKCEQNLGHDTMYWYKQDSKKFLKIMFSYNNKELIINETVPNRFSPKSPDKAHLNLHINSLELGDSAVYFCASSPGPGLNGAGELFFGEGSRLTVL.

The chain links TRBV12-3 or TRBV12-4 to TRBJ1-1. The CDR3 length is 15 residues. CDR3 sequence: CASSLYSPMNTEAFF.

The rearrangement joins TRBV4-3 to TRBJ2-7; with no DNA, the TCRdb D assignment of TRBD1 cannot be verified. The CDR3 loop spans 16 amino acids. Germline V gene lookup returns CDR1 LGHNA and CDR2 YSLEER. This CDR3 reads CASSQGLGPGTYEQYF.

This rearrangement joins TRBV11-2 to TRBJ2-7. The CDR3 runs 15 residues. Germline CDR1 SGHAT, CDR2 FQNNGV. The CDR3 spells CASSSTDGPSYEQYF.

The chain is built from TRBV5-1 and TRBJ2-2; TCRdb gives TRBD1 as the D gene, but with no DNA this cannot be confirmed. The germline V gene encodes CDR1 SGHRS and CDR2 YFSETQ. The CDR3 length is 16 residues. CDR3 amino acids: CASSLDGGVNTGELFF.

The chain couples TRBV4-2 to TRBJ2-3; no DNA is available, so the TRBD1 call from TCRdb remains unchecked. This CDR3 spans 15 amino acids. Per the germline V gene, CDR1 is LGHNA and CDR2 is YNFKEQ. The CDR3 sequence: CASSQPGTSTDTQYF.

The J gene is TRBJ1-1, the V gene TRBV3-1; the TCRdb D gene call, TRBD1, has no DNA to confirm it. CDR3 length: 15 residues. From germline, CDR1 is LGHDT and CDR2 YNNKEL (reference sequence). CDR3 loop: CASSQPDRVLTEAFF. Filled out from reference TRBV3-1 and TRBJ1-1, the complete variable domain reads DTAVSQTPKYLVTQMGNDKSIKCEQNLGHDTMYWYKQDSKKFLKIMFSYNNKELIINETVPNRFSPKSPDKAHLNLHINSLELGDSAVYFCASSQPDRVLTEAFFGQGTRLTVV.

The rearrangement joins TRBV24-1 to TRBJ2-5; TCRdb designates TRBD1, a call that cannot be tested without DNA. The CDR3 extends over 14 amino acids. The germline V gene encodes CDR1 KGHDR and CDR2 SFDVKD. This CDR3 reads CATSDPDSAETQYF.

V usage is TRBV29-1 and J usage is TRBJ2-7; the TCRdb call, TRBD1, lacks DNA for checking. The CDR3 is made up of 12 amino acids. Germline V gene sequence: CDR1 SQVTM, CDR2 ANQGSEA. This CDR3 reads CSVNQGAYEQYF.

This chain links TRBV5-1 with TRBJ2-7; checking the TCRdb D call of TRBD1 is not possible without DNA. The CDR3 consists of 11 residues. Looked up from germline, CDR1 is SGHRS and CDR2 is YFSETQ. The chain's CDR3 is CASSLVQGQYF.

This rearrangement joins TRBV5-1 to TRBJ1-1. Germline-derived CDR1 and CDR2 are SGHRS and YFSETQ. The CDR3 sequence is 15 residues long. This CDR3 reads CASSLSRVDATEAFF.

This chain joins TRBV9 and TRBJ2-7; without DNA, the TCRdb call of TRBD2 cannot be checked. Germline V gene lookup returns CDR1 SGDLS and CDR2 YYNGEE. This CDR3 has 16 amino acids. CDR3 sequence reads: CASSPGLAGGTYEQYF.

The gene calls are TRBV5-1 and TRBJ2-2; TCRdb calls TRBD1, which cannot be checked without DNA. The germline V gene has CDR1 SGHRS and CDR2 YFSETQ. The CDR3 spans 15 residues. The chain's CDR3 is CASRSGSQNTGELFF. The variable domain in full, completed from reference TRBV5-1 and TRBJ2-2, reads KAGVTQTPRYLIKTRGQQVTLSCSPISGHRSVSWYQQTPGQGLQFLFEYFSETQRNKGNFPGRFSGRQFSNSRSEMNVSTLELGDSALYLCASRSGSQNTGELFFGEGSRLTVL.

The chain combines TRBV15 with TRBJ2-1. Germline CDR1 is LNHNV and CDR2 is YYDKDF (reference sequence). The CDR3 has 15 amino acids. The CDR3 reads CATSSRGFFYNEQFF. Filled out from reference TRBV15 and TRBJ2-1, the complete variable domain reads DAMVIQNPRYQVTQFGKPVTLSCSQTLNHNVMYWYQQKSSQAPKLLFHYYDKDFNNEADTPDNFQSRRPNTSFCFLDIRSPGLGDTAMYLCATSSRGFFYNEQFFGPGTRLTVL.